A selection of T cell receptor beta chains follows, all from one sample in a study of blood T cell repertoires in COVID-19. Repertoires were generated with immunoSEQ multiplex PCR, while TCRdb's copy carries only in-frame clones and drops some. Of fewer than 350,000 clones listed, around 88% were seen once; the top ten hold about 4.6%. Material: peripheral blood. Source of these receptors: a man between 40 and 49 years old with acute or convalescent COVID-19. The CDR3 runs from the conserved cysteine through the conserved F or W. A D gene is named only where the DNA matches it firmly. Expanded clones get a size class; other rows say once, few or many, or leave the size out.

J gene	V gene	D gene	clone size	CDR3 DNA	CDR3 protein
TRBJ1-1	TRBV12-3/TRBV12-4	NA	NA	TGTGCCAGCAGTTTGAGAAACACTGAAGCTTTCTTT	CASSLRNTEAFF
TRBJ2-7	TRBV5-8	NA	NA	TGTGCCAGCAGCCCAACAGGGACCGAGCAGTACTTC	CASSPTGTEQYF
TRBJ1-5	TRBV9	TRBD1	NA	TGTGCCAGCAGCCCGGGACAGGCGAGGAATCAGCCCCAGCATTTT	CASSPGQARNQPQHF
TRBJ1-6	TRBV5-4	TRBD1	NA	TGTGCCAGCAGCTTTACAGGGGATAATTCACCCCTCCACTTT	CASSFTGDNSPLHF
TRBJ1-5	TRBV5-1	NA	NA	TGCGCCAGCAGCCCCGGTAGCAATCAGCCCCAGCATTTT	CASSPGSNQPQHF
TRBJ1-4	TRBV28	TRBD1	NA	TGTGCCAGCAGTCCCGACAGGGTGAGGGAAAAACTGTTTTTT	CASSPDRVREKLFF
TRBJ1-4	TRBV12-5	NA	few	TGTGCTAGTGGTTTGGCGGGGATGAGTGAAAAACTGTTTTTT	CASGLAGMSEKLFF
TRBJ1-1	TRBV7-9	NA	NA	TGTGCCAGCAGCTTATGGGTTGGGCGGGGGTCGAACACTGAAGCTTTCTTT	CASSLWVGRGSNTEAFF
TRBJ2-7	TRBV5-1	NA	once	TGCGCCAGCAGCCCTCAGGGATCTCCGGGCGAGCAGTACTTC	CASSPQGSPGEQYF
TRBJ1-6	TRBV12-5	TRBD1	NA	TGTGCTAGTGGTTTGTACCCACAGGGGCCCCTCCACTTT	CASGLYPQGPLHF
TRBJ2-7	TRBV20-1	NA	NA	TGCAGTGGGCAGGGAGGAGGTGAGCAGTACTTC	CSGQGGGEQYF
TRBJ1-1	TRBV19	TRBD1	once	TGTGCCAGTAGTACCCGGACAGGGATTCGCATGGGCACTGAAGCTTTCTTT	CASSTRTGIRMGTEAFF
TRBJ1-1	TRBV30	NA	NA	TGTGCCTGGGATACAGGGCTGAACACTGAAGCTTTCTTT	CAWDTGLNTEAFF
TRBJ2-5	TRBV11-2	NA	NA	TGTGCCAGCAGCTTAGGGGCCGAGACCCAGTACTTC	CASSLGAETQYF
TRBJ1-1	TRBV12-3/TRBV12-4	NA	NA	TGTGCCAGCGCCCGGGGGAACACTGAAGCTTTCTTT	CASARGNTEAFF
TRBJ2-2	TRBV5-1	NA	NA	TGCGCCAGCAGCTTGGATATTCGGGGAACCGGGGAGCTGTTTTTT	CASSLDIRGTGELFF
TRBJ1-1	TRBV30	NA	few	TGTGCCTGGAGACAGGGCCCCACTGAAGCTTTCTTT	CAWRQGPTEAFF
TRBJ1-6	TRBV5-1	NA	few	TGCGCCAGCAGCTTAACTATACAGGGATCTAATTCACCCCTCCACTTT	CASSLTIQGSNSPLHF
TRBJ2-7	TRBV7-2	NA	NA	TGTGCCAGCAGCCCCTTGGGACTCACGTCCTACGAGCAGTACTTC	CASSPLGLTSYEQYF
TRBJ1-1	TRBV18	TRBD1	NA	TGTGCCAGCTCACCGAATTGGGACAGCCATGAAGCTTTCTTT	CASSPNWDSHEAFF
TRBJ2-7	TRBV10-3	NA	once	TGTGCCACCCAGGGGCCCTATTCCTACGAGCAGTACTTC	CATQGPYSYEQYF
TRBJ1-5	TRBV6-2/TRBV6-3	NA	NA	TGTGCCAGCAGTTACTCGAGTTATAGCAATCAGCCCCAGCATTTT	CASSYSSYSNQPQHF
TRBJ1-4	TRBV19	NA	NA	TGTGCCAGTAGTGGGTTTCGGGGTGAAAAACTGTTTTTT	CASSGFRGEKLFF
TRBJ2-1	TRBV7-3	NA	NA	TGTGCCAGCAGCATGGACCGGGGTGATGAGCAGTTCTTC	CASSMDRGDEQFF
TRBJ1-5	TRBV10-3	NA	NA	TGTGCCACCGCCTTTACGGGGGGAGGGGATCAGCCCCAGCATTTT	CATAFTGGGDQPQHF
TRBJ1-1	TRBV10-3	TRBD1	NA	TGTGCCATCAGTGAGTCGACAGGGGAGAAAGCTTTCTTT	CAISESTGEKAFF
TRBJ2-3	TRBV6-1	NA	NA	TGTGCCAGCAGTGAAATCGTCAGAGATACGCAGTATTTT	CASSEIVRDTQYF
TRBJ2-7	TRBV19	TRBD2	NA	TGTGCCAGTAGTCCTGGGACTAGCGGGGGGTACTCCTACGAGCAGTACTTC	CASSPGTSGGYSYEQYF
TRBJ1-2	TRBV12-5	NA	NA	TGTGCTAGTGGTTTGGGGAGGGAGGGAAACTATGGCTACACCTTC	CASGLGREGNYGYTF
TRBJ2-3	TRBV2	NA	once	TGTGCCAGCAGTGGAGTGGGAGGGGCCCAGGGGTCTACGCAGTATTTT	CASSGVGGAQGSTQYF
TRBJ1-6	TRBV5-1	TRBD1	NA	TGCGCCAGCAGCTCGATGCCGGGACAGAGACCTGGGAGTTCACCCCTCCACTTT	CASSSMPGQRPGSSPLHF
TRBJ1-1	TRBV5-1	NA	NA	TGCGCCAGCAGCCCGGGAGGGGGGGAGACCGAAGCTTTCTTT	CASSPGGGETEAFF
TRBJ1-6	TRBV9	NA	NA	TGTGCCAGCAGCGTGCGTACCGGGACACATGATTCACCCCTCCACTTT	CASSVRTGTHDSPLHF
TRBJ2-3	TRBV5-4	TRBD2	NA	TGTGCCAGCAGCCCAACCTCTAGCGGGGGCCCCACAGATACGCAGTATTTT	CASSPTSSGGPTDTQYF